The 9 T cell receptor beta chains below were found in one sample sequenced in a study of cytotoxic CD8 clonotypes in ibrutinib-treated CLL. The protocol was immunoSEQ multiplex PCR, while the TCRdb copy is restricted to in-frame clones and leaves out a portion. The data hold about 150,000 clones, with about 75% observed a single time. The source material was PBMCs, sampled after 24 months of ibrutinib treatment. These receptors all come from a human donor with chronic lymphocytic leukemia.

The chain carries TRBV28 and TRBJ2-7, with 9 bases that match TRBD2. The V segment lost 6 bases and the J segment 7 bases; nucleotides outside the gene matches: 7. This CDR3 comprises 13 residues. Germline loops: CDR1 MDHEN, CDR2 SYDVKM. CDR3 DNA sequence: TGTGCCAGCAGGGATAGCGGGGGCGGGGAGCAGTACTTC. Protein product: CASRDSGGGEQYF.

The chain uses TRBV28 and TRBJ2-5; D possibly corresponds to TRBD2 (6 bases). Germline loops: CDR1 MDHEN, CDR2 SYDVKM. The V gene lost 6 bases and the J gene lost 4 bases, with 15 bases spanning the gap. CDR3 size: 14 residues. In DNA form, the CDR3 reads TGTGCCAGCAGCCCGGGACTCACCAGAGAGACCCAGTACTTC. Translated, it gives CASSPGLTRETQYF.

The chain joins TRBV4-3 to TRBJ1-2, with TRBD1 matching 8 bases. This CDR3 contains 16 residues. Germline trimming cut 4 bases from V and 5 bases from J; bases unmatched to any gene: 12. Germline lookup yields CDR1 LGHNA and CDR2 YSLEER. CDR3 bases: TGCGCCAGCAGCCCACCGGCAGGGGGCGGCCAATATGGCTACACCTTC. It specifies CASSPPAGGGQYGYTF.

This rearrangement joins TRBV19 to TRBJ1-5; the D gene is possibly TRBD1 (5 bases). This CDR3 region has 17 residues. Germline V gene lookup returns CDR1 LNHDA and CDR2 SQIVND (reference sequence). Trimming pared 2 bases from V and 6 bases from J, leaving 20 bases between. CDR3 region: CASSITWWREGSQPQHF. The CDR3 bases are TGTGCCAGTAGTATAACGTGGTGGAGGGAGGGGAGTCAGCCCCAGCATTTT.

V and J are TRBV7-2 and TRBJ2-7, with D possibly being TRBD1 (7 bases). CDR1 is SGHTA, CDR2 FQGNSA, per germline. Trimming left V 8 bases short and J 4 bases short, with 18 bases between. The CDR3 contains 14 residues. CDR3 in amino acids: CASGGGGARYEQYF. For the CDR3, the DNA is TGTGCCAGCGGAGGGGGCGGGGCCCGGTACGAGCAGTACTTC.

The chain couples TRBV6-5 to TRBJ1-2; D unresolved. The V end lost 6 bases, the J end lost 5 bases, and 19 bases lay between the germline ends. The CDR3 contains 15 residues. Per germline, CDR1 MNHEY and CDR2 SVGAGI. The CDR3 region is CASRVLEEDQYGYTF. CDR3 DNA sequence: TGTGCCAGCAGAGTTTTAGAAGAAGATCAATATGGCTACACCTTC.

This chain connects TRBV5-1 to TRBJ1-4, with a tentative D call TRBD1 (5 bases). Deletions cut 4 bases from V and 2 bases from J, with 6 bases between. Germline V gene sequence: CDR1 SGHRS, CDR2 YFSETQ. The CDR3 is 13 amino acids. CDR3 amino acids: CASSGGTNEKLFF. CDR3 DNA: TGCGCCAGCAGCGGGGGTACTAATGAAAAACTGTTTTTT.

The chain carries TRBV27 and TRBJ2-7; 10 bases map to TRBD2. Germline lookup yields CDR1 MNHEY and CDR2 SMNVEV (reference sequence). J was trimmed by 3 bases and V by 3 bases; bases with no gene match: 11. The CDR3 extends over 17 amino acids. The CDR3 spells CASSLAWGLAGVYEQYF. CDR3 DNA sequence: TGTGCCAGCAGTTTGGCCTGGGGGCTAGCGGGGGTCTACGAGCAGTACTTC.

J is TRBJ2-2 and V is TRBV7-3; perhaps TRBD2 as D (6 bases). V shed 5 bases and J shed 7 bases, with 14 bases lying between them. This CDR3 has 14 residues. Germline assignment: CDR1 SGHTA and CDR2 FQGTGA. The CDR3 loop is CASSPTSFGGELFF. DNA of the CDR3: TGTGCCAGCAGCCCCACTAGCTTTGGCGGGGAGCTGTTTTTT.